This passage covers 5 T cell receptor beta chains from one sample sequenced in a study of PD-L1 blockade in urothelial cancer. Clones were sequenced by immunoSEQ multiplex PCR, and TCRdb holds only the in-frame ones, with some missing. This repertoire shows 40,000 or so clones, approximately 86% found once; its top ten account for 24%. Time point reported: peripheral blood 6 weeks after treatment start. The material sequenced was PBMCs, taken around atezolizumab (anti-PD-L1) treatment. The receptors shown here come from a man in his 60s with urothelial cancer.

The rearrangement uses TRBV5-4 and TRBJ2-3, with 9 bases that match TRBD2. Trimming cost V 0 bases and J 1 base; bases outside gene matches: 3. This CDR3 is built from 16 residues. Germline V lookup: CDR1 SGHNT, CDR2 YYREEE (reference sequence). CDR3 coding DNA: TGTGCCAGCAGCTTGGGCTCTAGCGGGGGCACAGATACGCAGTATTTT. It encodes CASSLGSSGGTDTQYF.

The rearrangement uses TRBV5-4 and TRBJ1-2; 7 bases align to TRBD1. This CDR3 comprises 14 residues. CDR1 and CDR2 from the germline V gene are SGHNT and YYREEE (reference sequence). J was trimmed by 7 bases and V by 5 bases; bases with no gene match: 11. The CDR3 loop is CASSQETGLSGYTF. In DNA form, the CDR3 reads TGTGCCAGCAGTCAAGAGACAGGGCTTAGTGGCTACACCTTC.

The V and J genes are TRBV5-6 and TRBJ2-1; TRBD2 might be the D (6 bases). The CDR3 length is 16 residues. V was pared by 0 bases and J by 3 bases, with 13 bases between. CDR1 and CDR2 (germline): SGHDT, YYEEEE. This chain's CDR3 is CASSLDPGEVYNEQFF. The CDR3 coding sequence is TGTGCCAGCAGCTTGGATCCGGGAGAGGTCTACAATGAGCAGTTCTTC.

The chain recombines TRBV5-1 with TRBJ1-3, with TRBD1 identical over 12 bases. V lost 4 bases to trimming and J lost 4 bases; unmatched junction nucleotides: 6. This CDR3 has 16 residues. Germline CDR1 and CDR2: SGHRS and YFSETQ. This CDR3 is CASSPGQGAGGNTIYF. The CDR3 bases are TGCGCCAGCAGCCCGGGACAGGGGGCCGGAGGAAACACCATATATTTT.

The gene calls are TRBV30 and TRBJ1-5; 8 bases line up with TRBD1. The CDR3 consists of 12 residues. With V trimmed by 6 bases and J by 7 bases, 5 bases remained unmatched. Germline V CDR1 and CDR2: GTSNPN, SVGIG (reference sequence). In DNA form, the CDR3 reads TGTGCCTGCGGACAGGGACAACAGCCCCAGCATTTT. Translating it yields CACGQGQQPQHF.